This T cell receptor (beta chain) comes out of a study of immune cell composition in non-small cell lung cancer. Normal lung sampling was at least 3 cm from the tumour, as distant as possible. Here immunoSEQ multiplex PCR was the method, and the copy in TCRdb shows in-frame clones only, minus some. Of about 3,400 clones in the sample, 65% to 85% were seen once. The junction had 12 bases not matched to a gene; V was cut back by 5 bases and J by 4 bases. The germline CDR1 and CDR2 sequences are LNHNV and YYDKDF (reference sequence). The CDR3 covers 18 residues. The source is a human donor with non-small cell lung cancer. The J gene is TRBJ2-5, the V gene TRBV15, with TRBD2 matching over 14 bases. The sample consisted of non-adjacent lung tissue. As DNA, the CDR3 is TGTGCCACCAGCCAAGGGACTAGCGGGAGATTGGGTAGAGAGACCCAGTACTTC. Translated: CATSQGTSGRLGRETQYF. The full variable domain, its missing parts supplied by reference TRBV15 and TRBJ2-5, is DAMVIQNPRYQVTQFGKPVTLSCSQTLNHNVMYWYQQKSSQAPKLLFHYYDKDFNNEADTPDNFQSRRPNTSFCFLDIRSPGLGDTAMYLCATSQGTSGRLGRETQYFGPGTRLLVL.